This is a list of T cell receptor beta chains from one sample in a study of human T cells and chemical hapten exposure. MiXCR, applied by TCRdb to the RACE reads, yields one record per CDR3 protein. The sample holds 380,000 or so distinct CDR3 sequences, 5.5% seen once. The sample here was whole blood, taken in connection with sensitization to the hapten diphenylcyclopropenone (DPC). The receptors derive from a young woman with alopecia areata. Some clones in this sample may be carry-over from other donors' samples. The CDR3 runs from the conserved cysteine through the conserved F or W. A D gene is named only where the DNA matches it firmly. Clone size appears in some rows only: once, few, many, or a class for an expanded clone.

V gene	clone size	D gene	CDR3 length	J gene	CDR3 protein	CDR3 DNA
TRBV7-9	few	.	12	TRBJ1-1	CASSSLPPEAFF	TGTGCCAGCAGCTCCCTTCCCCCTGAAGCTTTCTTT
TRBV5-6	many	.	18	TRBJ1-4	CASSSSDSKISTNEKLFF	TGTGCCAGCAGCTCATCGGACAGCAAGATTTCAACTAATGAAAAACTGTTTTTT
TRBV6-1	many	.	15	TRBJ1-5	CASTLRTGFNQPQHF	TGTGCCAGCACCCTGCGCACGGGATTCAATCAGCCCCAGCATTTT
TRBV7-2	few	.	12	TRBJ2-3	CASSLGWKAQYF	TGTGCCAGCAGCTTAGGGTGGAAGGCGCAGTATTTT
TRBV12-3/TRBV12-4	many	TRBD1	15	TRBJ2-4	CASSSRQGSKNIQYF	TGTGCCAGCAGTTCACGACAGGGTTCAAAAAACATTCAGTACTTC
TRBV15	few	.	16	TRBJ1-5	CATSREGRQGLQPQHF	TGTGCCACCAGCAGAGAAGGGAGGCAGGGTCTTCAGCCCCAGCATTTT
TRBV19	few	.	13	TRBJ1-2	CASSIDGGAGYTF	TGTGCCAGTAGTATTGATGGGGGCGCTGGCTACACCTTC
TRBV7-8	many	.	17	TRBJ2-4	CASSSIMGSGTKNIQYF	TGTGCCAGCAGCTCAATAATGGGTAGTGGAACCAAAAACATTCAGTACTTC
TRBV14	.	TRBD1	17	TRBJ1-6	CASSQGGTGAYNSPLHF	TGTGCCAGCAGCCAAGGAGGGACAGGGGCCTATAATTCACCCCTCCACTTT
TRBV10-3	.	TRBD1	17	TRBJ2-3	CAISSKWETGDPDTQYF	TGTGCCATCAGTTCAAAGTGGGAGACAGGGGACCCAGATACGCAGTATTTT